Presented here are 13 T cell receptor beta chains from one specimen sequenced in a study of T cells after yellow fever vaccination. Each CDR3 protein gets one entry after TCRdb re-called the 5' RACE reads with MiXCR. The sample has about 340,000 distinct CDR3 sequences, about 4% seen once. The source was PBMCs, collected 5 days after the yellow fever booster vaccination. These receptor sequences come from a man between 18 and 35 years old who received the YFV17D yellow fever vaccine.

There are a few counts of this clonotype. J is TRBJ2-3 and V is TRBV7-9, with D possibly being TRBD2 (6 bases). The CDR3 has 16 residues. Germline V CDR1 and CDR2: SEHNR, FQNEAQ (reference sequence). The V gene lost 5 bases and the J gene lost 2 bases, with 17 bases spanning the gap. In nucleotides, the CDR3 is TGTGCCAGCAGCCGCCAGAGGCGGGGATTCACAGATACGCAGTATTTT. Translating gives CASSRQRRGFTDTQYF.

The CDR3 nucleotides are TGCGCCAGCAGCTGGCAGGGCTTTGGATCTGGGGCCAACGTCCTGACTTTC. Encoded protein: CASSWQGFGSGANVLTF. V gene TRBV5-1 combines with J gene TRBJ2-6; D is perhaps TRBD1 (5 bases). Trimming stripped 3 bases from V and 1 base from J, with 14 bases between. Germline CDR1 reads SGHRS; CDR2 reads YFSETQ. This CDR3 has 17 amino acids.

In this sample, this clonotype turned up many times. The rearrangement uses TRBV6-5 and TRBJ2-3; D is possibly TRBD1 (5 bases). V was pared by 6 bases and J by 1 base, with 8 bases between. Germline CDR1 and CDR2: MNHEY and SVGAGI. The CDR3 runs to 13 residues. The CDR3 DNA follows: TGTGCCAGCAGGGACACGGGCACAGATACGCAGTATTTT. This gives the protein CASRDTGTDTQYF.

This clonotype was detected many times. The chain links TRBV4-3 to TRBJ2-1, with D unclear. Per the germline V gene, CDR1 is LGHNA and CDR2 is YSLEER. V shed 0 bases and J shed 2 bases, with 8 bases lying between them. This CDR3 spans 15 amino acids. The CDR3 spells CASSQDRSTYNEQFF. The CDR3 DNA reads TGCGCCAGCAGCCAAGACAGGTCCACCTACAATGAGCAGTTCTTC.

This clonotype occurred many times. The rearrangement uses TRBV7-8 and TRBJ2-2, with D tentatively TRBD2 (6 bases). The CDR3 totals 13 residues. Germline CDR1 SGHVS, CDR2 FQNEAQ. Trimming left V 10 bases short and J 6 bases short, with 15 bases between. The CDR3 DNA follows: TGTGCCACCCGAAGGGGAGGTTCCGGGGAGCTGTTTTTT. It codes for CATRRGGSGELFF.

The sample holds a few counts of this clonotype. The chain is built from TRBV6-5 and TRBJ1-3; D is unclear. There are 14 residues in the CDR3. Germline V lookup: CDR1 MNHEY, CDR2 SVGAGI. The germline V and J ends were trimmed by 6 bases and 1 base, with 10 bases remaining between them. DNA for the CDR3: TGTGCCAGCAGCCAGGTTCTTTCTGGAAACACCATATATTTT. As protein: CASSQVLSGNTIYF.

J is TRBJ2-6 and V is TRBV6-5; D is ambiguous. The V and J ends lost 2 bases and 1 base respectively, with 9 bases between them. This CDR3 region has 16 residues. The germline V gene has CDR1 MNHEY and CDR2 SVGAGI. Here the CDR3 DNA reads TGTGCCAGCAGTTACAATGGTGGATCTGGGGCCAACGTCCTGACTTTC. Protein: CASSYNGGSGANVLTF.

This chain links TRBV10-3 with TRBJ1-3; D gene uncertain. V shed 4 bases and J shed 4 bases, with 20 bases lying between them. Looked up from germline, CDR1 is ENHRY and CDR2 is SYGVKD. The CDR3 runs to 17 residues. CDR3 protein: CAISAWAAAKEGNTIYF. The CDR3 bases are TGTGCCATCAGTGCGTGGGCAGCGGCTAAAGAGGGAAACACCATATATTTT.

This clonotype was observed many times. The gene calls are TRBV4-3 and TRBJ2-1, with D perhaps TRBD1 or TRBD2 (5 bases each). The CDR3 extends over 15 amino acids. V shed 3 bases and J shed 0 bases, with 9 bases lying between them. Germline loops: CDR1 LGHNA, CDR2 YSLEER. This CDR3 is CASSHGTASYNEQFF. In DNA, the CDR3 is TGCGCCAGCAGCCACGGGACCGCCTCCTACAATGAGCAGTTCTTC.

This clonotype was recorded a few times. The chain couples TRBV5-4 to TRBJ2-3; D is undetermined. Deletions cut 0 bases from V and 0 bases from J, with 11 bases between. The CDR3 is made up of 16 amino acids. Germline CDR1 SGHNT, CDR2 YYREEE (reference sequence). CDR3 sequence (DNA): TGTGCCAGCAGCTTGGGAAGCGCTACTAGCACAGATACGCAGTATTTT. Residues: CASSLGSATSTDTQYF. The variable domain in full, with the rest retrieved from reference TRBV5-4 and TRBJ2-3, is ETGVTQSPTHLIKTRGQQVTLRCSSQSGHNTVSWYQQALGQGPQFIFQYYREEENGRGNFPPRFSGLQFPNYSSELNVNALELDDSALYLCASSLGSATSTDTQYFGPGTRLTVL.

This clonotype was counted between two and nine times. The rearrangement links TRBV10-3 to TRBJ2-4; 8 nucleotides align to TRBD2. Germline values: CDR1 ENHRY, CDR2 SYGVKD. The CDR3 runs to 13 residues. After removal of 7 bases from V and 6 bases from J, the junction contained 5 bases not matched to a gene. CDR3 DNA: TGTGCCATCATGGCGGGGGGATCAAACATTCAGTACTTC. Protein: CAIMAGGSNIQYF.

The sample holds a few counts of this clonotype. CDR3 bases: TGCGCCAGCAGCCAAGATCTCGCCGGGGGCTCCTACGAGCAGTACTTC. Encoded protein: CASSQDLAGGSYEQYF. The V gene is TRBV4-3, the J gene TRBJ2-7, with D tentatively TRBD2 (6 bases). This CDR3 has 16 residues. Trimming pared 0 bases from V and 0 bases from J, leaving 12 bases between. Germline V lookup: CDR1 LGHNA, CDR2 YSLEER.

The CDR3, as DNA: TGCGCCAGCAGAGTGGGTACGATGGCTGGGGCCAACGTCCTGACTTTC. Translated, it gives CASRVGTMAGANVLTF. The rearrangement links TRBV5-1 to TRBJ2-6; unclear D gene. This CDR3 contains 16 residues. V dropped 5 bases and J dropped 2 bases, with 14 bases sitting between them. Looked up from germline, CDR1 is SGHRS and CDR2 is YFSETQ.